Reported below is one TCR beta chain. This clone has a single count. Its binding antigen is unknown. No much larger clone exists at a distance of one base, and base qualities are not known. The sample belongs to a study of cytomegalovirus exposure and HLA in healthy donors (dated by TCRdb to between 2016 and 2019). At the level of the whole study: According to an earlier analysis of around 600 of the donors, 150 million to 200 million T cells yielded 117 million unique TCR beta sequences and approximately 280 Gb of sequence data. Roughly 310 gigabases of sequencing data and approximately 93 million unique TCR sequences were included in an early release covering several hundred HLA-typed donors. Of the 300 to 450 genotyped donors, roughly 76% were placed in the genetic ancestry cluster associated with self-reported Caucasian donors. The study was designed to test whether signatures of past pathogen exposure could be identified by cataloging public T cell receptors. The study profiled the T cell repertoires of about 720 subjects by immunosequencing and related them to cytomegalovirus serostatus. Besides the first cohort of approximately 710 subjects, a separate validation cohort made up of 120 different subjects was used. To predict cytomegalovirus infection status, the study combined high-throughput TCR immunosequencing, statistical association of individual TCRs with disease status, and machine learning. In a later analysis, previously published TCR beta repertoires from 550 to 750 donors were re-analyzed and high-resolution HLA genotyping was added so that TCR occurrence patterns could be studied. The later analysis used no new phenotypic data to find candidate immune exposures, relying instead on TCR beta sequences and their occurrence across donors. An earlier analysis of around 580 of the donors used high-throughput TCR beta sequencing to judge whether each TCR beta V gene segment behaved as functional or pseudogenic. Donor age, sex, ethnicity and CMV serostatus were collected together with the repertoire data. Genome-wide SNP genotypes for about 65% of the roughly 700 donors were used in a later genetic analysis, which treated that subset as a discovery cohort. Every discovery cohort repertoire had been produced on one sequencing platform. Both class I and class II loci were covered by HLA typing, at four-digit resolution. Typing coverage differed by locus: A, B, C, DRB1 and DQB1 were typed in roughly 629-630 donors, DQA1 in 522, DPA1 in some 570, and DPB1 in just under 480. Four to six DR-DQ haplotypes were handled as single units for association and clustering because linkage in the cohort was strong. On average, roughly 200,000 unique TCR beta nucleotide sequences were sequenced per donor among several hundred genotyped donors of the cohort, with about 17% of those sequences being non-productive.

The library was built by means of the immunoSEQ multiplex PCR assay. For the multiplex PCR, a mixture combining 60 forward primers for TCR Vbeta segments and 13 reverse primers for TCR Jbeta segments was used. A multiplex PCR assay on genomic DNA amplified the CDR3 region of rearranged TCR beta genes. Amplified TCR beta libraries were sequenced as 87-base-pair reads on the Illumina HiSeq System. In the authors' own workflow: A later analysis tallied 75 million to 85 million unique TCR beta chains across the 700 or so repertoires, and about 10 million of those chains were shared by two or more donors. Raw reads were error-corrected and collapsed into unique sequences by a nearest-neighbor algorithm in which closely related sequences were merged to remove PCR and sequencing errors. CDR3 sequences were aligned to IMGT reference sequences to assign V, D and J gene segments. For a sequence to be retained, a match of at least six nucleotides was required to both a V gene segment and a J gene segment. A rearrangement counted as productive if the CDR3 had no stop codons and remained in frame with V and J, and every other rearrangement counted as non-productive. Following IMGT convention, CDR3 was defined as the stretch from the second conserved V-encoded cysteine up to the conserved J-encoded phenylalanine. Sequences without an unambiguous match to a single V gene segment were excluded from the earlier analysis of approximately 560 of the donors. In an earlier analysis of a few hundred of the donors, V segments were called functional above 56.7% productive rearrangements and were called segregating when the between-donor standard deviation exceeded 5%. A statistical classification framework was developed to diagnose cytomegalovirus status using the catalog of TCR beta chain sequences. In a later analysis, V and J genes were assigned by comparing TCR nucleotide sequences against IMGT/GENE-DB human TR gene sequences. The TCRdist pipeline was used in a later analysis to assign CDR3 sequences and most-parsimonious VDJ recombination scenarios. In a later analysis, each TCR beta chain was defined by its CDR3 amino acid sequence together with its V-gene family, and reads without a unique V-gene family were excluded. As a way to deal with suspected cross-contamination and a sequencing artifact, a later analysis dropped 450 to 600 nucleotide sequences that were highly shared and had low generation probability. In a later analysis, a clonal expansion index was calculated for each public chain from normalized within-repertoire ranks of inferred template counts. A later analysis computed generation probabilities with a VDJ recombination model fitted to out-of-frame rearrangements, and checked the results against IGoR. A later analysis scored TCR-TCR, TCR-HLA and TCR-CMV co-occurrence with hypergeometric tests, applying a repertoire-size bias correction to TCR pairs. To estimate false discovery rates, a later analysis permuted the HLA or CMV assignments 20 times. A later analysis grouped co-occurring TCRs with DBSCAN, adding TCRdist sequence similarity when clustering within HLA-allele-positive subsets. Repertoires with fewer than 30,000 or more than 120,000 public chains, plus five repertoires with anomalous nucleotide sharing, were excluded from co-occurrence clustering. In its TCRdb copy, this immuneACCESS table keeps in-frame sequences only and misses some clones. Where compared with another copy, unresolved V genes explain less than half of these, and the others have no known cause. V and J calls and clone size are as listed in that table; D and trimming were resolved from the DNA. A total of approximately 150,000 clones appear in this sample, around 79% of them only once. Together, the top ten hold about 5.2% of the sample.

The cohort consisted of approximately 690 healthy bone marrow donors. All cohort members were sampled while nominally healthy, although unrecorded immune exposures were likely present. The donor was CMV seropositive and belonged to the group of 270 or so seropositive cohort members. A peripheral blood sample was provided by each donor, and peripheral blood mononuclear cells were used for TCR beta sequencing. The Qiagen DNeasy Blood Extraction Kit was used to extract genomic DNA from the blood cell samples. Based on the germline V gene, the CDR1 and CDR2 sequences are SGHRS and YFSETQ. From its cysteine to its phenylalanine, the CDR3 spans 16 amino acids. Left in the record is the CDR3 DNA by itself, 48 bases read in frame from the first base. V loses 3 bases at its end and J loses 2 bases; junction bases beyond the gene matches: 7. What the research found in general, with its limitations: Some IMGT-functional V segments, including TRBV6-2 and TRBV6-3, could not be told apart with the 87-base-pair reads, so those segments were excluded. Several of the top co-occurrence clusters appeared to be linked to parvovirus B19, influenza, CMV and Epstein-Barr virus, according to a later analysis. Linkage disequilibrium might explain the correlated functional status among segregating V segments, but an unknown experimental factor could not be excluded. A later analysis associated 15,000 to 20,000 TCR beta sequences with specific HLA alleles at a false discovery rate of 0.05. A later analysis found that TCR association rates varied across HLA loci, with DRB1 alleles showing the most associated TCRs and HLA-C alleles the fewest. In an earlier analysis of some 640 of the donors, most TCR beta V segments were observed in productive rearrangements about 90% or about 30% of the time, broadly matching IMGT annotations. A later genetic analysis associated a missense DCLRE1C variant with V-gene and J-gene trimming of TCR beta chains, and an independent cohort replicated the association. The presence/absence analyses assumed that sequencing depth was roughly uniform across donors, and that assumption may not be true. A cluster of highly shared sequence variants was judged likely to be a technical artifact of the sequencing pipeline. This cohort had only TCR beta chains sequenced, and the lack of alpha or paired-chain data limited which features could be detected. When HLA alleles, especially DR and DQ, strongly co-occurred, TCR associations were difficult to assign to individual alleles. A further reported finding was that TCR beta sequences accurately predicted the HLA-A and HLA-B alleles for most subjects in the first cohort. Three of the identified cytomegalovirus-associated TCR beta chains were confirmed in vitro to be specific for cytomegalovirus antigens. Over 15 rarely observed V segments, including chromosome 9 orphons, were excluded from the earlier analysis of 550 to 700 of the donors because counts were too low. In a later genetic analysis, fewer N-insertions in productive TCRs were reported among donors in an Asian-associated ancestry cluster than the approximately 670-donor mean. According to a later analysis, most CMV-associated TCR beta chains appeared to be HLA-restricted, and the HLA associations seemed to be driven largely by CMV exposure. For the cohort, immune exposure information was limited to CMV serostatus. Because HLA typing was missing for some donors at each locus, association tests included only the typed subset. Compared with equally common non-associated chains, HLA-associated TCR beta chains in a later analysis were more clonally expanded and had lower generation probabilities. According to the authors, the approach could potentially be generalized to other disease states and immunological phenotypes. In both the original and validation cohorts, the classifier was reported to diagnose cytomegalovirus status with high specificity and sensitivity. Most TCR sequences were observed very rarely across donors, whereas some public TCRs were present in many individuals. The study gave a list of under 200 TCR beta chains associated with cytomegalovirus.

The receptor chain draws on TRBV5-1 and TRBJ1-4, with 7 central nucleotides matching TRBD1. This receptor was obtained from a young man in good health and CMV-seropositive. The material sequenced was PBMCs. Here is the DNA: TGCGCCAGCAGCTATTCGCCGGGACAGACTAATGAAAAACTGTTTTTT. Its protein is CASSYSPGQTNEKLFF. Extended through the reference TRBV5-1 and TRBJ1-4 proteins, this CDR3 yields the full variable domain: KAGVTQTPRYLIKTRGQQVTLSCSPISGHRSVSWYQQTPGQGLQFLFEYFSETQRNKGNFPGRFSGRQFSNSRSEMNVSTLELGDSALYLCASSYSPGQTNEKLFFGSGTQLSVL.